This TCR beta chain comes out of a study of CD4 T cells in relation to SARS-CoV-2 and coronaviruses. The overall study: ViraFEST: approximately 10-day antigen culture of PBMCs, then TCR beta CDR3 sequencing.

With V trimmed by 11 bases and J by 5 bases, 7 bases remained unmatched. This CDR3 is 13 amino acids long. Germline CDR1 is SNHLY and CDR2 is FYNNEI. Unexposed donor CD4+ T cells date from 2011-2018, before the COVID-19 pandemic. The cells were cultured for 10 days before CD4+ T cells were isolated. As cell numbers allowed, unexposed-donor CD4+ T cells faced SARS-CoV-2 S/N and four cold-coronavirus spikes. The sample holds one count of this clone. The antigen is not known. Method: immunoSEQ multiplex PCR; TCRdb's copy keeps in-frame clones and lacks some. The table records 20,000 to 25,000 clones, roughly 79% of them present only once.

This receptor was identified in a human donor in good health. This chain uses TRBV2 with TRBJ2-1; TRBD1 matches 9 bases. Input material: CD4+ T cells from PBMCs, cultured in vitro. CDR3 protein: CASRTGVNNEQFF. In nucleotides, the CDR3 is TGTGCCTCACGGACAGGGGTTAACAATGAGCAGTTCTTC.